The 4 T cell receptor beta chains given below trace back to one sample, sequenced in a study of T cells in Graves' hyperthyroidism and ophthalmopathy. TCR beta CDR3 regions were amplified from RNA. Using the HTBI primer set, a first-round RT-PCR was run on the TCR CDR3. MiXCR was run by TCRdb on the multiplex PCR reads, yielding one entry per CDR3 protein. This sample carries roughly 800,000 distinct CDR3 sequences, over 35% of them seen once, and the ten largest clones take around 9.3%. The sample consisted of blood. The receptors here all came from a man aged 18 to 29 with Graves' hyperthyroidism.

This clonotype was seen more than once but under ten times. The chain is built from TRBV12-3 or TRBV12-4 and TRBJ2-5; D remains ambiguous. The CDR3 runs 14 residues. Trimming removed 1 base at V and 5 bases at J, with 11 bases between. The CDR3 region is CASSLGLSRETQYF. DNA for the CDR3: TGTGCCAGCAGTTTAGGTCTCAGTCGGGAGACCCAGTACTTC.

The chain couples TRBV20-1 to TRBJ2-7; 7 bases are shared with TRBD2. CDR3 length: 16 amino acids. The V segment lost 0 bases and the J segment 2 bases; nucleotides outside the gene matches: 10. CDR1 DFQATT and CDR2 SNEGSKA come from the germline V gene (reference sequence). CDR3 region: CSARDPAGDTPYEQYF. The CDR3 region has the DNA TGCAGTGCTAGAGATCCCGCGGGAGATACCCCCTACGAGCAGTACTTC.

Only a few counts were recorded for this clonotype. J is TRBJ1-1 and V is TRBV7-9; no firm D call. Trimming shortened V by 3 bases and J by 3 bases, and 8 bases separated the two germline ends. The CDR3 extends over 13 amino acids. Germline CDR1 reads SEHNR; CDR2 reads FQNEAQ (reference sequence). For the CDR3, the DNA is TGTGCCAGCAGCTTGGACGAGGACACTGAAGCTTTCTTT. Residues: CASSLDEDTEAFF.

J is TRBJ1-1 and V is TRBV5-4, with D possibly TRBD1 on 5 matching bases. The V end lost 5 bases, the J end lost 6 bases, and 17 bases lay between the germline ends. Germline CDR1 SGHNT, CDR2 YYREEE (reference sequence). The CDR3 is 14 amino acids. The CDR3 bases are TGTGCCAGCAGGTTGATGAGGGGAGCCGCTGAAGCTTTCTTT. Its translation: CASRLMRGAAEAFF.